This T cell receptor (beta chain) was sequenced in a study of CD8 T cells in Susac syndrome. An input of roughly 0.45 to 1 ug of RNA was subjected to reverse transcription using random hexamers. TCRdb independently ran MiXCR on the immunoSEQ multiplex PCR reads; one entry per CDR3 protein. This sample has approximately 120,000 distinct CDR3 sequences, with 80% to 95% found just once. There are 18 residues in the CDR3. CDR1 is GTSNPN, CDR2 SVGIG, per germline (reference sequence). The V and J ends lost 0 bases and 3 bases respectively, with 18 bases between them. Sequenced: CD8+ T cells from PBMCs. The chain employs TRBV30 and TRBJ2-6; D perhaps matches TRBD1 (6 bases). The clonotype comes from a human donor with multiple sclerosis. CDR3 nucleotide sequence: TGTGCCTGGAGTGTACCCCGCAGGGGTCGGAGTGGGGCCAACGTCCTGACTTTC. Protein product: CAWSVPRRGRSGANVLTF.